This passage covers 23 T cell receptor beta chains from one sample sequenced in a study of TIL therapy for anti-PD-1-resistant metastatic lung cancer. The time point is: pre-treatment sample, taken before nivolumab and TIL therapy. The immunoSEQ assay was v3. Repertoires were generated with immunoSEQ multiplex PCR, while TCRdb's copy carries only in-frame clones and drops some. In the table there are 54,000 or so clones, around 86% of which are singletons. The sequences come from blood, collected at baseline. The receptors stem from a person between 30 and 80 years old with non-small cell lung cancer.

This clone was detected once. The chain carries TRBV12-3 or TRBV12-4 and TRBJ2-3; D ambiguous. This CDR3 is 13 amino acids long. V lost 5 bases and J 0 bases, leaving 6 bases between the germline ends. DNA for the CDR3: TGTGCCAGCAGTCTCGGTAGCACAGATACGCAGTATTTT. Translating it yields CASSLGSTDTQYF.

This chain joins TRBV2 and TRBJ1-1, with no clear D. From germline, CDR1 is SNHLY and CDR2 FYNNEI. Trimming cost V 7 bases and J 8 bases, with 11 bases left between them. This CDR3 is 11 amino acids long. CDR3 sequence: CASTEGPEAFF. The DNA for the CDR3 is TGTGCCAGCACCGAAGGACCAGAAGCTTTCTTT.

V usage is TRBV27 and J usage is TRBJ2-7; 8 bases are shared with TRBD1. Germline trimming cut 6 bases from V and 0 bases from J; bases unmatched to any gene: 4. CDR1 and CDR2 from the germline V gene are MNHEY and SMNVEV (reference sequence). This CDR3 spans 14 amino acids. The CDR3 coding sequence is TGTGCCAGCAGAAGACAGGGGAGCTCCTACGAGCAGTACTTC. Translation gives CASRRQGSSYEQYF.

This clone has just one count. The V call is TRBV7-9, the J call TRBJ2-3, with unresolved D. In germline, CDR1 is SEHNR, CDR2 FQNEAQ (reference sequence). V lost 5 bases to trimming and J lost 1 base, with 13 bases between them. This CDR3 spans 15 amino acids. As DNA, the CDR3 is TGTGCCAGCAGCGCGAATAGCCGTCGCACAGATACGCAGTATTTT. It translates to CASSANSRRTDTQYF.

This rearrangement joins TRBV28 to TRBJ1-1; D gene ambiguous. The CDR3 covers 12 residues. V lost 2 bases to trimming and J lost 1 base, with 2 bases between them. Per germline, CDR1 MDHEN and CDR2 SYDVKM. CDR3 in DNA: TGTGCCAGCAGTTTACCGAACACTGAAGCTTTCTTT. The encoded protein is CASSLPNTEAFF.

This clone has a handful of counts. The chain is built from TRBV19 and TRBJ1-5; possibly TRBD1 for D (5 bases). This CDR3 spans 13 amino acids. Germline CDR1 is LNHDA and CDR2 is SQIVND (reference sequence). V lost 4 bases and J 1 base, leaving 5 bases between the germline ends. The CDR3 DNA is TGTGCCAGTAGTAGGGGGAGCAATCAGCCCCAGCATTTT. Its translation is CASSRGSNQPQHF.

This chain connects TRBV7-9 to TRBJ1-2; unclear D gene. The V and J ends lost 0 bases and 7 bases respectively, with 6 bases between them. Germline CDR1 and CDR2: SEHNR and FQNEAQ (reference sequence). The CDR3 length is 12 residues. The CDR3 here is CASSLAGSGYTF. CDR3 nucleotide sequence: TGTGCCAGCAGCTTAGCGGGGTCTGGCTACACCTTC.

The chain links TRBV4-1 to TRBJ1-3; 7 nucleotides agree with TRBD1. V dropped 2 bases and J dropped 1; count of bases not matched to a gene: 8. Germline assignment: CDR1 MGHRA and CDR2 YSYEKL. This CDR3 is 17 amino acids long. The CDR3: CASSQRFTGVSGNTIYF. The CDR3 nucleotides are TGCGCCAGCAGCCAACGTTTTACAGGGGTATCTGGAAACACCATATATTTT.

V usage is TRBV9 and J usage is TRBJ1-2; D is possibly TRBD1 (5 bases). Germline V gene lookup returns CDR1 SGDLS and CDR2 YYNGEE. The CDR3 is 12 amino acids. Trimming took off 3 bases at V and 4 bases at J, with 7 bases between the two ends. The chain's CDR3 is CASSADSYGYTF. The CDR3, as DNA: TGTGCCAGCAGCGCCGACAGCTATGGCTACACCTTC.

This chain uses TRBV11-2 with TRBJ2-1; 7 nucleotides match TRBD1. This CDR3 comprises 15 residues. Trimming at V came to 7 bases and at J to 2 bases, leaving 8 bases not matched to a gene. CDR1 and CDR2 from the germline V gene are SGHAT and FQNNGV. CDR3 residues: CASTPLGQTYNEQFF. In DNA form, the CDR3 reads TGTGCCAGCACGCCCCTGGGACAGACCTACAATGAGCAGTTCTTC.

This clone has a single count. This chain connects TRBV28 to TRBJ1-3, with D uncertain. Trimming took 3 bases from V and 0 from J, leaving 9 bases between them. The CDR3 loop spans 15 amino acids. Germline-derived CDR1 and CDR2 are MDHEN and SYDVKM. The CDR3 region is CASSFREASGNTIYF. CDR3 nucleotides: TGTGCCAGCAGTTTCCGGGAGGCCTCTGGAAACACCATATATTTT.

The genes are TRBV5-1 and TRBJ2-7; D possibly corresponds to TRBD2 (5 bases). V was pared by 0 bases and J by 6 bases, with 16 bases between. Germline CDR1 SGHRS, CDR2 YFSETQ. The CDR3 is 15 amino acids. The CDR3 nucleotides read TGCGCCAGCAGCTTGGTAGAGGGAATGTCGGTCGAGCAGTACTTC. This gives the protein CASSLVEGMSVEQYF.

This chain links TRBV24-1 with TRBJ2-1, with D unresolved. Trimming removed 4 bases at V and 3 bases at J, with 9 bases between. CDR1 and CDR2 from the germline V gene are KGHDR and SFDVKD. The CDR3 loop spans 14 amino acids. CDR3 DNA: TGTGCCACCAGTGACCGGACGTACTACAATGAGCAGTTCTTC. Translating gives CATSDRTYYNEQFF.

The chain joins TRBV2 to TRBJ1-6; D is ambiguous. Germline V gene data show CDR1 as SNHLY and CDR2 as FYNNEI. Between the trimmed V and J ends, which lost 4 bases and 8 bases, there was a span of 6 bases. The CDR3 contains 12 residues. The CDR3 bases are TGTGCCAGCAGTGTATATCATTCACCCCTCCACTTT. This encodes CASSVYHSPLHF.

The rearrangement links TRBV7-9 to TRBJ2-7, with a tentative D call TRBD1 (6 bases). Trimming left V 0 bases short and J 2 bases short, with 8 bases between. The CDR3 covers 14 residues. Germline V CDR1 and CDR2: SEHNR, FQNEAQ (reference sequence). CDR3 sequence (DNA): TGTGCCAGCAGCTTAGCGGACAGCACCTACGAGCAGTACTTC. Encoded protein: CASSLADSTYEQYF.

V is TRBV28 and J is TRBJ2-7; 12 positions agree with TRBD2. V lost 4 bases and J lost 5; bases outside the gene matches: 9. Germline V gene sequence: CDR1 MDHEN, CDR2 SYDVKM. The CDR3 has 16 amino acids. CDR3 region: CASSSSGRAKAHEQYF. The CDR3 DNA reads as TGTGCCAGCAGTTCTAGCGGGAGGGCCAAGGCCCACGAGCAGTACTTC. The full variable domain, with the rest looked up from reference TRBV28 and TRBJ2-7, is DVKVTQSSRYLVKRTGEKVFLECVQDMDHENMFWYRQDPGLGLRLIYFSYDVKMKEKGDIPEGYSVSREKKERFSLILESASTNQTSMYLCASSSSGRAKAHEQYFGPGTRLTVT.

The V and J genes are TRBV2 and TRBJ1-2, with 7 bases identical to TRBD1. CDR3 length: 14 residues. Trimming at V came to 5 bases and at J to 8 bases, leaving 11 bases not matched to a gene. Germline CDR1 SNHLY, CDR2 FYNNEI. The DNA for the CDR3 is TGTGCCAGCAGTCCGCTCAGGGGGGGACCCGGCTACACCTTC. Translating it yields CASSPLRGGPGYTF.

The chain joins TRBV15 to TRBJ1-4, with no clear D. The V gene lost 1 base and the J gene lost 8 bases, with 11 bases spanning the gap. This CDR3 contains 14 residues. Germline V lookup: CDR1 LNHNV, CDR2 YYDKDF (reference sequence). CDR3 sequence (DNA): TGTGCCACCAGCAGAGGGCAGTCCCGGGAAAAACTGTTTTTT. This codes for CATSRGQSREKLFF.

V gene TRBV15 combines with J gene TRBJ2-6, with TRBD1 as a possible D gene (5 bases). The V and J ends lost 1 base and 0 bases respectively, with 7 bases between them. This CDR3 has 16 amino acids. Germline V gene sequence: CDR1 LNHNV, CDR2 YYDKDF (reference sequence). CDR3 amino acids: CATSRGDSSGANVLTF. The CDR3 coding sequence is TGTGCCACCAGCAGAGGTGACAGCTCTGGGGCCAACGTCCTGACTTTC.

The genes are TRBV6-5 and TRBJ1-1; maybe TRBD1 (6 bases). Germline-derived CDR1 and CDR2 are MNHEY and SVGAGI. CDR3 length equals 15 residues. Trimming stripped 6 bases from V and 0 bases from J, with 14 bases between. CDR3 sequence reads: CASRARDNLNTEAFF. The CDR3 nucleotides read TGTGCCAGCAGGGCCAGGGACAACCTGAACACTGAAGCTTTCTTT.

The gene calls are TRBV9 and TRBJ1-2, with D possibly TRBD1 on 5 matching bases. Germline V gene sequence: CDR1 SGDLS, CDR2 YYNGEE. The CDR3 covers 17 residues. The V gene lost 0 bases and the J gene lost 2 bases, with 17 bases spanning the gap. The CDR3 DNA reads TGTGCCAGCAGCGTAGAAGGGGCACCTTCCCAAAACTATGGCTACACCTTC. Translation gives CASSVEGAPSQNYGYTF. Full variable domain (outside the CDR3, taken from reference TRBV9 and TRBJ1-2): DSGVTQTPKHLITATGQRVTLRCSPRSGDLSVYWYQQSLDQGLQFLIQYYNGEERAKGNILERFSAQQFPDLHSELNLSSLELGDSALYFCASSVEGAPSQNYGYTFGSGTRLTVV.

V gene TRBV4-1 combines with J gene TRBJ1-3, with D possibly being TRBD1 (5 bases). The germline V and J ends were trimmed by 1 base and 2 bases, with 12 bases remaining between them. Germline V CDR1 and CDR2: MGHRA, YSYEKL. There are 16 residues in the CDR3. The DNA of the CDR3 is TGCGCCAGCAGCCAAGGTTGGGGGGAAACTGGAAACACCATATATTTT. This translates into CASSQGWGETGNTIYF.

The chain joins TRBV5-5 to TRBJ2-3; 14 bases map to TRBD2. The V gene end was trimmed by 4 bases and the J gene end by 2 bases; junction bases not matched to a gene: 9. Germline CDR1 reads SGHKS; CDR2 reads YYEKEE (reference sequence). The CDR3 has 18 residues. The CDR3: CASSIRLAGGPYTDTQYF. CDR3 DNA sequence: TGTGCCAGCAGCATTAGACTAGCGGGAGGGCCCTACACAGATACGCAGTATTTT.